The 12 T cell receptor beta chains in this list originate from one sample, sequenced in a study of radiation and T cells in renal cell carcinoma. The time point was: baseline pretreatment blood. Treatment meaning: 15 Gy SBRT to primary tumor, nephrectomy 4 weeks later. Produced via immunoSEQ multiplex PCR; TCRdb's table is partial and in-frame only. The data contain 100,000 to 150,000 clones, approximately 82% of them seen just once; the ten biggest clones take up around 3%. The material was blood, obtained from a patient whose treatment included radiotherapy and nephrectomy. These receptors were taken from a woman aged 55-70 years with renal cell carcinoma.

The V and J genes are TRBV28 and TRBJ1-2; a weak D match, TRBD1 (6 bases). CDR3 size: 13 residues. V lost 5 bases and J lost 4, with 11 bases in between. Germline V gene sequence: CDR1 MDHEN, CDR2 SYDVKM. In DNA, the CDR3 is TGTGCCAGCAGTACCCAGGGGCGCTATGGCTACACCTTC. Amino acids: CASSTQGRYGYTF.

V usage is TRBV25-1 and J usage is TRBJ2-7; D unresolved. The V gene's germline CDR1 is MGHDK and CDR2 SYGVNS. The CDR3 has 14 amino acids. V lost 0 bases to trimming and J lost 3 bases, with 9 bases between them. The CDR3 region is CASSEYLNSYEQYF. The CDR3 DNA sequence: TGTGCCAGCAGTGAATACTTGAATAGCTACGAGCAGTACTTC.

The rearrangement links TRBV6-6 to TRBJ1-1; a possible D gene is TRBD1 (6 bases). V was shortened by 1 base and J by 2 bases, with 14 bases between the two germline ends. The CDR3 consists of 16 residues. From germline, CDR1 is MNHNY and CDR2 SVGAGI (reference sequence). The DNA for the CDR3 is TGTGCCAGCAGTTACTTTGTGGGGGCCACAAACACTGAAGCTTTCTTT. Translation: CASSYFVGATNTEAFF.

This sequence joins TRBV4-1 and TRBJ2-7, with TRBD1 identical over 11 bases. This CDR3 region has 16 residues. V lost 0 bases to trimming and J lost 4 bases; unmatched junction nucleotides: 5. Germline lookup yields CDR1 MGHRA and CDR2 YSYEKL. The CDR3 DNA reads TGCGCCAGCAGCCAAGATCCGGGGACAGGGGGGTACGAGCAGTACTTC. Translation: CASSQDPGTGGYEQYF.

V is TRBV6-5 and J is TRBJ1-1; D gene unclear. V shed 5 bases and J shed 2 bases, with 12 bases lying between them. The CDR3 loop spans 14 amino acids. Germline assignment: CDR1 MNHEY and CDR2 SVGAGI. The CDR3 sequence is CASSTFSTNTEAFF. The CDR3 DNA reads as TGTGCCAGCAGTACCTTCTCGACCAACACTGAAGCTTTCTTT.

The chain has TRBV6-5 and TRBJ1-1; D is ambiguous. The CDR3 runs to 13 residues. Germline V gene data show CDR1 as MNHEY and CDR2 as SVGAGI. Deletions cut 5 bases from V and 6 bases from J, with 13 bases between. The CDR3, as DNA: TGTGCCAGCAGTCGTGGACGGGCCTCTGAAGCTTTCTTT. Protein product: CASSRGRASEAFF.

J is TRBJ2-3 and V is TRBV5-1; 10 bases map to TRBD1. The CDR3 sequence is 14 residues long. The germline gives CDR1 SGHRS, CDR2 YFSETQ. V shed 4 bases, J shed 3 bases, and the junction held 2 bases outside the gene matches. CDR3 in DNA: TGCGCCAGCAGCGACAGGGGGCAAACAGATACGCAGTATTTT. It specifies CASSDRGQTDTQYF.

CDR3 in amino acids: CASSGRATGELFF. CDR3 nucleotides: TGTGCCAGCAGCGGAAGGGCGACCGGGGAGCTGTTTTTT. The genes are TRBV9 and TRBJ2-2, with D unclear. This CDR3 has 13 residues. V lost 3 bases and J 5 bases, leaving 8 bases between the germline ends. In germline, CDR1 is SGDLS, CDR2 YYNGEE.

This clone has ten or more counts. This chain connects TRBV28 to TRBJ1-4, with unresolved D. This CDR3 comprises 17 residues. V shed 4 bases and J shed 4 bases, with 19 bases lying between them. Germline assignment: CDR1 MDHEN and CDR2 SYDVKM. The CDR3 here is CASSSERGRVHNEKLFF. DNA of the CDR3: TGTGCCAGCAGTTCTGAAAGAGGACGGGTTCATAATGAAAAACTGTTTTTT.

This clone showed up just a few times. The chain uses TRBV27 and TRBJ1-5, with D perhaps TRBD1 (5 bases). The CDR3 is made up of 16 amino acids. V was trimmed by 5 bases and J by 1 base, leaving 15 bases between them. Germline CDR1 and CDR2: MNHEY and SMNVEV (reference sequence). The CDR3 region is CASSPFGGGSNQPQHF. For the CDR3, the DNA is TGTGCCAGCAGTCCGTTCGGGGGAGGGAGCAATCAGCCCCAGCATTTT.

The V call is TRBV2, the J call TRBJ1-5; D may be TRBD1 (6 bases). Germline loops: CDR1 SNHLY, CDR2 FYNNEI. The ends were cut back, 7 bases at V and 0 bases at J, with 13 bases in the middle. The CDR3 extends over 15 amino acids. The DNA for the CDR3 is TGTGCCAGCAAAACTACAGGGTATAGCAATCAGCCCCAGCATTTT. Amino acid sequence: CASKTTGYSNQPQHF. The full variable domain, its missing parts supplied by reference TRBV2 and TRBJ1-5, is EPEVTQTPSHQVTQMGQEVILRCVPISNHLYFYWYRQILGQKVEFLVSFYNNEISEKSEIFDDQFSVERPDGSNFTLKIRSTKLEDSAMYFCASKTTGYSNQPQHFGDGTRLSIL.

The chain links TRBV5-1 to TRBJ2-5, with D perhaps matching TRBD1 or TRBD2 (6 bases each). The germline V and J ends were trimmed by 8 bases and 2 bases, with 16 bases remaining between them. The germline CDR1 and CDR2 sequences are SGHRS and YFSETQ. This CDR3 comprises 14 residues. The CDR3 is CASEESGAQETQYF. The CDR3 nucleotides read TGCGCCAGTGAGGAATCGGGGGCACAAGAGACCCAGTACTTC. The entire variable domain, with the rest obtained from reference TRBV5-1 and TRBJ2-5, is as follows: KAGVTQTPRYLIKTRGQQVTLSCSPISGHRSVSWYQQTPGQGLQFLFEYFSETQRNKGNFPGRFSGRQFSNSRSEMNVSTLELGDSALYLCASEESGAQETQYFGPGTRLLVL.